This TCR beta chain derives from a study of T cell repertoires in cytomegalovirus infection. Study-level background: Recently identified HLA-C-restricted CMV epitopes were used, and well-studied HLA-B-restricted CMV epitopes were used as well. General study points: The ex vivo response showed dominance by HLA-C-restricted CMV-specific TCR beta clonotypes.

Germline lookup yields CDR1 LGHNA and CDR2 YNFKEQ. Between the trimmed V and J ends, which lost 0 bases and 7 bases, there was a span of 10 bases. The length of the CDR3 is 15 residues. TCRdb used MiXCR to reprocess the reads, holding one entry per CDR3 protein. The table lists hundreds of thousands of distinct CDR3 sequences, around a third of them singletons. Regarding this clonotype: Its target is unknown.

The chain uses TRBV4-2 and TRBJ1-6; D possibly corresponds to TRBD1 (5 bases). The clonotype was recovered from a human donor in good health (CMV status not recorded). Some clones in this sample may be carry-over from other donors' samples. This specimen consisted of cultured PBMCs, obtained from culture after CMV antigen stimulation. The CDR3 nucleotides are TGTGCCAGCAGCCAAGACTGGCAGGGAAATTCACCCCTCCACTTT. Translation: CASSQDWQGNSPLHF.